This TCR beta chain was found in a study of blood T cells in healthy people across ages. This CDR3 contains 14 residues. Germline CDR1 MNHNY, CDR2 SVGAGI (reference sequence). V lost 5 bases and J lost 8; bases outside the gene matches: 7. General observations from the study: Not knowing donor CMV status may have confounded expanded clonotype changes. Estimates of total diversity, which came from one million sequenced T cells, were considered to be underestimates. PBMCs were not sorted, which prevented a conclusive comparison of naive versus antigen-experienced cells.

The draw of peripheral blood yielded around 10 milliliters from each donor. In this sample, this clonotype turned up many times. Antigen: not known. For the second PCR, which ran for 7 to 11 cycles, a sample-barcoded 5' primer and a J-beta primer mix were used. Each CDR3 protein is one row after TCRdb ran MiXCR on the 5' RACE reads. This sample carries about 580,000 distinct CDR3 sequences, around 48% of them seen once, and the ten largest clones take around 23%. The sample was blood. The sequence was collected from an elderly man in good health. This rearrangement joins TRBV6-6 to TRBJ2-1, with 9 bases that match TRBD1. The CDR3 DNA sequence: TGTGCCAGCAGTCCCCCGGGACAGGGTTATGAGCAGTTCTTC. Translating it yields CASSPPGQGYEQFF.